Shown below are 23 T cell receptor beta chains from a single sample sequenced in a study of cytomegalovirus exposure and HLA in healthy donors. A multiplex PCR was run with 60 Vbeta primers and 13 Jbeta primers. Clones were read by immunoSEQ multiplex PCR, and TCRdb kept only the in-frame ones, dropping some. The sample contains a few hundred thousand clones, roughly 80% of which appear only once. Sequencing used PBMCs. These receptors all come from a girl aged 2-10 years in good health and CMV-seronegative.

The V call is TRBV4-2, the J call TRBJ1-4, with a possible D match to TRBD1 (6 bases). The germline V gene encodes CDR1 LGHNA and CDR2 YNFKEQ. This CDR3 has 13 residues. V was shortened by 0 bases and J by 10 bases, with 9 bases between the two germline ends. The chain's CDR3 is CASSQDRGGKLFF. The CDR3 DNA sequence: TGTGCCAGCAGCCAAGATAGGGGGGGAAAACTGTTTTTT.

This clone appeared a few times. This chain links TRBV28 with TRBJ2-7, with 11 bases aligning to TRBD1. The CDR3 extends over 15 amino acids. Trimming took 5 bases from V and 4 from J; bases not matched to a gene: 7. Germline-derived CDR1 and CDR2 are MDHEN and SYDVKM. The CDR3 protein is CASSPVDRGLYEQYF. The CDR3 DNA is TGTGCCAGCAGTCCCGTGGACAGGGGGCTATACGAGCAGTACTTC.

The chain combines TRBV27 with TRBJ2-2, with TRBD1 matching 7 bases. V trimming: 7 bases; J trimming: 3 bases; junction bases outside the gene matches: 8. Germline assignment: CDR1 MNHEY and CDR2 SMNVEV (reference sequence). The CDR3 has 15 residues. The CDR3 is CASKNRGMDTGELFF. DNA for the CDR3: TGTGCCAGCAAAAACAGGGGCATGGACACCGGGGAGCTGTTTTTT.

The chain recombines TRBV6-1 with TRBJ2-5, with D unresolved. The J call is uncertain, as TRBJ2-7 better fits the DNA end. The CDR3 extends over 10 amino acids. The V gene's germline CDR1 is MNHNS and CDR2 SASEGT. The CDR3 nucleotides are TGTGCCAGCAGTTTATACGAGCAGTACTTC. Translating gives CASSLYEQYF.

The chain combines TRBV6-4 with TRBJ2-2; D perhaps matches TRBD1 (6 bases). CDR3 length equals 15 residues. Germline CDR1 and CDR2: MRHNA and SNTAGT. V was pared by 0 bases and J by 4 bases, with 9 bases between. This chain's CDR3 is CASSDSFRGTGELFF. The CDR3, as DNA: TGTGCCAGCAGTGACTCTTTCAGGGGCACCGGGGAGCTGTTTTTT.

V gene TRBV4-1 combines with J gene TRBJ2-1, with 7 bases that match TRBD1. The germline V gene encodes CDR1 MGHRA and CDR2 YSYEKL. There are 15 residues in the CDR3. Trimming cost V 4 bases and J 5 bases; bases outside gene matches: 8. The CDR3 region has the DNA TGCGCCAGCAGCCTAGGGGGCTTTGGTGACAATGAGCAGTTCTTC. Amino acid sequence: CASSLGGFGDNEQFF.

The chain couples TRBV28 to TRBJ1-1; no clear D gene. Between the trimmed V and J ends, which lost 8 bases and 10 bases, there was a span of 14 bases. The CDR3 length is 11 residues. Germline V lookup: CDR1 MDHEN, CDR2 SYDVKM. As DNA, the CDR3 is TGTGCCAGCTTTATCAGGCAAACAGCTTTCTTT. Translation: CASFIRQTAFF.

This chain links TRBV4-2 with TRBJ2-7; maybe TRBD1 (6 bases). The CDR3 has 15 residues. V was trimmed by 1 base and J by 0 bases, leaving 10 bases between them. Germline assignment: CDR1 LGHNA and CDR2 YNFKEQ. CDR3 bases: TGTGCCAGCAGCCAAGTCCGGGACACCTCCTACGAGCAGTACTTC. It specifies CASSQVRDTSYEQYF.

The V and J genes are TRBV9 and TRBJ1-6; D uncertain. V lost 3 bases to trimming and J lost 5 bases, with 6 bases between them. There are 13 residues in the CDR3. Germline CDR1 is SGDLS and CDR2 is YYNGEE. CDR3 in amino acids: CASSATHNSPLHF. The CDR3 DNA follows: TGTGCCAGCAGCGCGACTCATAATTCACCCCTCCACTTT.

V and J are TRBV7-9 and TRBJ2-7; 7 nucleotides match TRBD1. Germline lookup yields CDR1 SEHNR and CDR2 FQNEAQ (reference sequence). J was trimmed by 5 bases and V by 0 bases; bases with no gene match: 4. The CDR3 has 14 amino acids. CDR3 in amino acids: CASSLAGGTDEQYF. In DNA, the CDR3 is TGTGCCAGCAGCTTAGCAGGTGGGACAGACGAGCAGTACTTC.

V usage is TRBV6-1 and J usage is TRBJ1-5; 8 nucleotides align to TRBD1. V trimming: 2 bases; J trimming: 7 bases; junction bases outside the gene matches: 7. This CDR3 is 15 amino acids long. Germline assignment: CDR1 MNHNS and CDR2 SASEGT. The CDR3 loop reads CASSESTGVGQPQHF. The CDR3 DNA is TGTGCCAGCAGTGAATCGACAGGGGTTGGGCAGCCCCAGCATTTT.

This clone was observed a handful of times. J is TRBJ1-3 and V is TRBV15; a weak D match, TRBD1 (6 bases). Trimming cost V 0 bases and J 4 bases, with 13 bases left between them. Germline loops: CDR1 LNHNV, CDR2 YYDKDF (reference sequence). The CDR3 sequence is 16 residues long. The CDR3 coding sequence is TGTGCCACCAGCAGAGAATCGCGGGGGCAAGGAAACACCATATATTTT. Translated: CATSRESRGQGNTIYF.

The chain recombines TRBV27 with TRBJ1-6; possibly TRBD1 for D (5 bases). The germline V and J ends were trimmed by 2 bases and 7 bases, with 12 bases remaining between them. The V gene's germline CDR1 is MNHEY and CDR2 SMNVEV (reference sequence). This CDR3 has 15 residues. The DNA for the CDR3 is TGTGCCAGCAGTTTACAAGGGGATGACAATTCACCCCTCCACTTT. Protein sequence: CASSLQGDDNSPLHF.

There are a few counts of this clone. This sequence joins TRBV6-5 and TRBJ2-1; TRBD1 might be the D (6 bases). V shed 4 bases and J shed 4 bases, with 14 bases lying between them. CDR1 and CDR2 (germline): MNHEY, SVGAGI. The CDR3 is 15 residues long. The CDR3 DNA reads TGTGCCAGCAGTTGCCGGGACAAAATTTACAATGAGCAGTTCTTC. Amino acids: CASSCRDKIYNEQFF.

J is TRBJ1-1 and V is TRBV10-3, with D possibly TRBD1 on 6 matching bases. Germline V gene lookup returns CDR1 ENHRY and CDR2 SYGVKD. The ends were cut back, 2 bases at V and 1 base at J, with 14 bases in the middle. The CDR3 sequence is 16 residues long. The CDR3 region is CAISENTGKGNTEAFF. CDR3 in DNA: TGTGCCATCAGTGAGAACACAGGGAAGGGGAACACTGAAGCTTTCTTT.

V gene TRBV7-2 combines with J gene TRBJ1-2; TRBD1 might be the D (5 bases). The CDR3 covers 13 residues. The germline CDR1 and CDR2 sequences are SGHTA and FQGNSA. V gave up 1 base and J gave up 8 bases, with 11 bases separating them. CDR3 amino acids: CASSLVSKGGYTF. The CDR3 DNA follows: TGTGCCAGCAGCTTAGTCAGCAAGGGGGGCTACACCTTC.

This chain uses TRBV27 with TRBJ2-3, with 8 bases identical to TRBD2. The CDR3 has 18 amino acids. Germline assignment: CDR1 MNHEY and CDR2 SMNVEV (reference sequence). Germline trimming cut 6 bases from V and 0 bases from J; bases unmatched to any gene: 14. Written as DNA, the CDR3 is TGTGCCAGCAGCGCGGTGGGCGGGGGGCTCTATAGCACAGATACGCAGTATTTT. As protein: CASSAVGGGLYSTDTQYF.

The chain links TRBV2 to TRBJ2-2; 12 nucleotides line up with TRBD2. The CDR3 length is 15 residues. Germline loops: CDR1 SNHLY, CDR2 FYNNEI. V was clipped by 3 bases and J by 9 bases; unmatched bases: 5. The CDR3 region is CASSEASGRVRELFF. CDR3 DNA: TGTGCCAGCAGTGAGGCTAGCGGGAGGGTCAGGGAGCTGTTTTTT.

CDR3 amino acids: CASGSPSDEQFF. DNA of the CDR3: TGTGCTAGTGGATCCCCGTCGGATGAGCAGTTCTTC. The chain combines TRBV12-5 with TRBJ2-1, with unresolved D. CDR1 and CDR2 from the germline V gene are LGHNT and FRNRAP. This CDR3 region has 12 residues. The germline V and J ends were trimmed by 6 bases and 8 bases, with 11 bases remaining between them.

The rearrangement joins TRBV4-1 to TRBJ1-1; 7 nucleotides align to TRBD1. In germline, CDR1 is MGHRA, CDR2 YSYEKL. The J segment lost 0 bases and the V segment lost 0 bases, leaving 7 bases of the junction unmatched. The CDR3 loop spans 17 amino acids. The CDR3 loop is CASSQERGTELNTEAFF. CDR3 sequence (DNA): TGCGCCAGCAGCCAAGAAAGGGGGACAGAGTTGAACACTGAAGCTTTCTTT.

The chain employs TRBV5-1 and TRBJ2-1; 8 positions agree with TRBD2. The CDR3 totals 18 residues. Germline CDR1 is SGHRS and CDR2 is YFSETQ. Trimming at V came to 3 bases and at J to 0 bases, leaving 11 bases not matched to a gene. CDR3 loop: CASSSYSGTQSSYNEQFF. The CDR3 DNA sequence: TGCGCCAGCAGCTCCTATAGCGGGACGCAGAGCTCCTACAATGAGCAGTTCTTC.

V usage is TRBV10-3 and J usage is TRBJ1-1, with D possibly being TRBD1 (6 bases). Germline assignment: CDR1 ENHRY and CDR2 SYGVKD. The CDR3 has 13 amino acids. V was trimmed by 6 bases and J by 12 bases, leaving 20 bases between them. CDR3 bases: TGTGCCATCAGGAACTGGGACAAGGGGTTAACTTTCTTT. Residues: CAIRNWDKGLTFF.

This sequence joins TRBV6-6 and TRBJ2-7; perhaps TRBD1 as D (6 bases). Trimming stripped 5 bases from V and 3 bases from J, with 20 bases between. This CDR3 is built from 16 residues. Germline V gene data show CDR1 as MNHNY and CDR2 as SVGAGI (reference sequence). CDR3: CASSPRDIPIFYEQYF. The CDR3 nucleotides read TGTGCCAGCAGTCCACGGGACATTCCTATATTCTACGAGCAGTACTTC.